These T cell receptor beta chains were read from a single sample in a study of response to subunit inactivated influenza vaccine. TCRdb itself ran the RT-PCR reads through MiXCR, one entry per CDR3 protein. In the table there are about 570,000 distinct CDR3 sequences, around 11% of which are singletons. The sample was also linked to a second study, of T cells expressing NK-cell markers.

This specimen was PBMCs from blood, taken on the day of vaccination. Source of these receptors: a man over 45 who received an inactivated influenza vaccine. CDR3s include the opening cysteine and the closing phenylalanine or tryptophan. The order of the fields is clone size, J gene, V gene, D gene, CDR3 protein, CDR3 DNA. A D gene is named only where the DNA matches it firmly. Only some rows state a clone size, as once, few, many or a class for expanded clones.

size: -; J: TRBJ2-3; V: TRBV13; D: -; CDR3: CASSPRQDGADTQYF; DNA: TGTGCCAGCAGCCCGCGACAGGACGGCGCAGATACGCAGTATTTT
size: many; J: TRBJ2-1; V: TRBV20-1; D: -; CDR3: CSARDNEQFF; DNA: TGCAGTGCTAGAGACAATGAGCAGTTCTTC
size: many; J: TRBJ2-7; V: TRBV7-9; D: -; CDR3: CASSLGEKNEQYF; DNA: TGTGCCAGCAGCTTGGGGGAGAAAAACGAGCAGTACTTC
size: many; J: TRBJ2-2; V: TRBV5-1; D: -; CDR3: CASRSQLHDGGELFF; DNA: TGCGCCAGCAGATCACAGTTACATGATGGCGGGGAGCTGTTTTTT
size: few; J: TRBJ2-3; V: TRBV7-2; D: -; CDR3: CASSKRQRTTSTDTQYF; DNA: TGTGCCAGCAGCAAGCGACAGAGAACCACTAGCACAGATACGCAGTATTTT
size: many; J: TRBJ1-2; V: TRBV3-1; D: TRBD1; CDR3: CASAPGQGPYGYTF; DNA: TGTGCCTCCGCGCCGGGACAGGGGCCCTATGGCTACACCTTC
size: few; J: TRBJ1-6; V: TRBV6-5; D: -; CDR3: CASSYSRRSSPLHF; DNA: TGTGCCAGCAGTTACTCCAGGAGGAGCTCACCCCTCCACTTT
size: -; J: TRBJ2-3; V: TRBV29-1; D: -; CDR3: CSVEGTKPTDTQYF; DNA: TGCAGCGTTGAAGGCACAAAGCCCACAGATACGCAGTATTTT
size: many; J: TRBJ2-7; V: TRBV6-1; D: TRBD1; CDR3: CASSDLTGTGNPYEQYF; DNA: TGTGCCAGCAGTGACCTGACCGGGACAGGGAATCCCTACGAGCAGTACTTC
size: few; J: TRBJ1-1; V: TRBV5-6; D: TRBD1; CDR3: CASSWGQDRNTEAFF; DNA: TGTGCCAGCAGCTGGGGACAGGACAGAAACACTGAAGCTTTCTTT
size: -; J: TRBJ2-7; V: TRBV20-1; D: TRBD1; CDR3: CSARGQGVIFGSPEQYF; DNA: TGCAGTGCTAGAGGACAGGGGGTAATCTTCGGGAGCCCAGAGCAGTACTTC
size: -; J: TRBJ2-2; V: TRBV7-9; D: -; CDR3: CASRTVGTGELFF; DNA: TGTGCCAGCAGGACAGTGGGCACCGGGGAGCTGTTTTTT
size: few; J: TRBJ1-1; V: TRBV20-1; D: -; CDR3: CSASDPRGSSGTEAFF; DNA: TGCAGTGCTAGTGACCCTCGAGGATCGAGTGGCACTGAAGCTTTCTTT
size: few; J: TRBJ1-1; V: TRBV29-1; D: TRBD1; CDR3: CSVKWKGAGEAFF; DNA: TGCAGCGTTAAGTGGAAGGGGGCGGGTGAAGCTTTCTTT
size: few; J: TRBJ2-5; V: TRBV7-2; D: -; CDR3: CASSPGSKETQYF; DNA: TGTGCCAGCAGCCCGGGCAGTAAGGAGACCCAGTACTTC
size: many; J: TRBJ2-1; V: TRBV12-1; D: -; CDR3: CASSFVTLAGGQPSYNEQFF; DNA: TGTGCCAGCAGCTTTGTTACCCTAGCGGGAGGGCAACCCTCCTACAATGAGCAGTTCTTC
size: -; J: TRBJ2-2; V: TRBV9; D: TRBD1; CDR3: CASSSRTGWLFF; DNA: TGTGCCAGCAGCTCCCGGACAGGGTGGTTGTTTTTT
size: many; J: TRBJ2-2; V: TRBV15; D: -; CDR3: CATSVTGELFF; DNA: TGTGCCACCAGTGTTACCGGGGAGCTGTTTTTT
size: -; J: TRBJ2-5; V: TRBV5-1; D: TRBD2; CDR3: CASSPAGVWETQYF; DNA: TGCGCCAGCTCCCCAGCGGGGGTCTGGGAGACCCAGTACTTC
size: -; J: TRBJ2-1; V: TRBV11-2; D: TRBD1; CDR3: CASSSPGQGVNNEQFF; DNA: TGTGCCAGCAGCTCGCCGGGACAGGGGGTCAACAATGAGCAGTTCTTC
size: -; J: TRBJ1-6; V: TRBV10-3; D: -; CDR3: CAISESGLSPNSPLHF; DNA: TGTGCCATCAGTGAGTCGGGGCTCAGTCCTAATTCACCCCTCCACTTT
size: -; J: TRBJ2-5; V: TRBV6-1; D: TRBD2; CDR3: CASSEWGSSGSGETQYF; DNA: TGTGCCAGCAGTGAATGGGGATCTAGCGGGAGTGGAGAGACCCAGTACTTC
size: few; J: TRBJ2-7; V: TRBV9; D: -; CDR3: CASSVLLTSACTYEQYF; DNA: TGTGCCAGCAGCGTCCTCCTCACCTCAGCCTGTACCTACGAGCAGTACTTC
size: few; J: TRBJ2-2; V: TRBV6-5; D: TRBD1; CDR3: CASSFFRQGAGELFF; DNA: TGTGCCAGCAGTTTCTTTAGGCAGGGGGCCGGGGAGCTGTTTTTT
size: many; J: TRBJ2-7; V: TRBV12-3/TRBV12-4; D: -; CDR3: CASSPYSYEQYF; DNA: TGTGCCAGCAGTCCCTACTCCTACGAGCAGTACTTC
size: many; J: TRBJ2-3; V: TRBV29-1; D: TRBD2; CDR3: CSVDLDGGSGDTQYF; DNA: TGCAGCGTTGACCTCGACGGGGGGAGCGGTGATACGCAGTATTTT
size: many; J: TRBJ2-7; V: TRBV2; D: TRBD1; CDR3: CASSPGQGVITYEQYF; DNA: TGTGCCAGCAGCCCAGGGCAGGGGGTTATAACCTACGAGCAGTACTTC
size: few; J: TRBJ2-7; V: TRBV5-1; D: -; CDR3: CASRKGNLYEQYF; DNA: TGCGCCAGCAGAAAGGGAAACCTTTACGAGCAGTACTTC